This T cell receptor beta chain was sequenced in a study of beta chain features in type 1 diabetes. Findings of the study overall: Researchers report that Type 1 diabetes patients had moderately but significantly shorter TCRB CDR3s across all four CD4+ subsets.

The V end was cut by 3 bases, the J end by 3 bases, with 11 bases between. CDR3 length: 15 amino acids. In germline, CDR1 is SNHLY, CDR2 FYNNEI. Comments on this clone: Its specificity is not known.

What was sequenced were expressed TCRB transcripts, since all of the isolated RNA had been reverse transcribed. Data came from immunoSEQ multiplex PCR; TCRdb stores just in-frame clones and leaves some out. Among about 240,000 clones listed, about 15% were seen once. Sample: naive CD4+ T cells from blood. V and J are TRBV2 and TRBJ1-4; D remains unclear. The TCR comes from a man aged 25 to 45 with type 1 diabetes. CDR3 amino acids: CASSDVGAPNEKLFF. The CDR3 DNA follows: TGTGCCAGCAGTGATGTTGGAGCCCCTAATGAAAAACTGTTTTTT.